This T cell receptor beta chain appears in the sequencing data of a study of patients and donors after allogeneic stem cell transplantation. TCRdb passed the RT-PCR reads through MiXCR, listing each CDR3 protein once. The sample consists of about 400,000 distinct CDR3 sequences, more than 15% of them appearing once. V was cut by 5 bases and J by 5 bases, with 10 bases left in between. This CDR3 comprises 12 residues. Looked up from germline, CDR1 is MNHEY and CDR2 is SMNVEV (reference sequence). This TCR was sampled from a human donor who was either an allogeneic HSCT recipient or a stem cell or donor lymphocyte infusion donor (not recorded which). It is not recorded whose cells these are; they may come from a transplant donor. V is TRBV27 and J is TRBJ2-7; possible D gene TRBD1, 5 bases. The source material was blood, either unsorted or a sorted T cell fraction (not recorded which). The CDR3 DNA reads as TGTGCCAGCAGTCCCGGACACAACGAGCAGTACTTC. It encodes CASSPGHNEQYF.